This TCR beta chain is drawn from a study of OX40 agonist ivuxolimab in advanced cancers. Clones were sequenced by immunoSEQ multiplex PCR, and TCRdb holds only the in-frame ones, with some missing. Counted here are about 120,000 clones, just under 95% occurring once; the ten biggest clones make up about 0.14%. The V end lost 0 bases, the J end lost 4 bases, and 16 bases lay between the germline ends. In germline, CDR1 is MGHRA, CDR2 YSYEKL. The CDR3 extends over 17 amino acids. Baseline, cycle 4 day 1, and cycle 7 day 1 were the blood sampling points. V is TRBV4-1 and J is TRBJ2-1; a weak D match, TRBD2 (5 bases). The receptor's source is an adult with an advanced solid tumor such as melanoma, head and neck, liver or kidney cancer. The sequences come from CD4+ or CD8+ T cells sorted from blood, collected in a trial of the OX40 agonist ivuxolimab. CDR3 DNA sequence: TGCGCCAGCAGCCAAGATCCCGGGATCCCGGGATACAATGAGCAGTTCTTC. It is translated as CASSQDPGIPGYNEQFF.